A single T cell receptor beta chain is shown here with its context. Its antigen remains unknown. The missing CDR3 end, 3 residues past where the read stops, is filled in from the germline J gene. The data belong to a study of T cells in women clearing cervical HPV infection. Study-level background: Controls were women whose single incident HPV16 infection cleared within 12 months without precancer or cancer.

Sequencing was performed with immunoSEQ multiplex PCR; in TCRdb, only in-frame clones are kept and a portion is missing. This sample lists about 24,000 clones; its ten largest clones have about 5.5%. The germline V and J ends were trimmed by 3 bases and 9 bases, with 12 bases remaining between them. This CDR3 contains 13 residues. The germline V gene has CDR1 ENHRY and CDR2 SYGVKD. Findings of the study overall: It is unknown whether associations predate infection; no effector/memory or HPV-specific sorting. Controls had more TRBV6-7 (0.16%) than cases (roughly 0.11%). CIN3+ cases had significantly higher TCR repertoire richness than controls, but evenness did not differ.

The receptor was isolated from a woman aged 18 to 75 with a cervical HPV16 infection that either progressed to CIN3+ or cleared (not recorded which). Sequencing was done on a sample of blood buffy coat. The V call is TRBV10-3, the J call TRBJ2-1; D perhaps matches TRBD1 (5 bases). The part of the CDR3 DNA that was read is TGTGCCATCAGTGATCCCACGCAGGGTGAG. Translating gives CAISDPTQGE. The CDR3 reads in full as CAISDPTQGEQFF.